This T cell receptor (beta chain) was found in a study of blood T cell repertoires in COVID-19 (dated by TCRdb to 2018 to 2021). Broadly, across the study: Collaborator samples came from the United States, Italy and Spain and covered acute and convalescent phases of COVID-19. The material from the prospective study consisted of cDNA or gDNA derived from T cells, B-cell-depleted T cells, or PBMCs. Subjects who had been exposed to COVID-19, were actively infected with it, or had recovered from it provided the deeply sampled blood TCRbeta repertoires that made up the dataset. A freely available public database, intended as a resource for researchers studying the immune response to SARS-CoV-2, is where the repertoires were released. The samples were drawn from two sources: the first 160 participants of the ongoing ImmuneRACE study, and 950 to 1,500 subjects contributed by 6 global collaborators. The sample metadata nearly always contained a de-identified subject ID, COVID-19 status, age in years and sex. Where available, HLA class I and class II types were taken from metadata supplied by the sample provider and were not determined by assay-based typing.

TCRbeta CDR3 regions were amplified from genomic DNA by means of the immunoSEQ Assay, a bias-controlled multiplex PCR. In the authors' own workflow: The number of nucleated cells in each sample was estimated from the amplification of reference gene primers within the assay. To quantify the absolute abundance of each unique TCRbeta CDR3 rearrangement, sequence reads were collapsed and filtered. Productive Simpson clonality was computed per sample as the square root of Simpson's diversity index over productive rearrangements. The immuneACCESS repertoire file appears here via TCRdb, limited to in-frame rearrangements. These files lack a portion of the clones; in checked studies, under half of the deficit traces to unresolved V genes, and the cause of the others is not known. V, J and clone size were drawn from that table, and D and trimming were deduced from the DNA. For this sample the table gives some 180,000 clones, of which 82% were detected only once. The ten largest clones capture more than 4% of the sample.

The CDR3, from cysteine to phenylalanine, totals 15 residues. Kept here is only the CDR3 DNA, which spans 45 bases and is read in frame from base 1. Sequences ENHRY (CDR1) and SYGVKD (CDR2) are obtained from the germline V gene. Germline trimming: 3 bases from V, 5 bases from J; junction bases outside gene matches: 7. Findings and caveats that apply to the study as a whole: The quantity of clinical and demographic metadata differed by source and by participant and was supplied without curation.

Participants in the prospective study were enrolled through a virtual design, were aged roughly 18 to 95 years, and lived in approximately 25 United States geographic areas. In the prospective study, cohorts were assigned on the basis of participant-reported clinical history obtained from a screening survey and a study questionnaire. Mobile phlebotomists in the prospective study collected whole blood, serum and a nasopharyngeal or oropharyngeal swab from every participant. Prospective study participants could optionally give additional blood draws and questionnaires over an approximately two-month period. Blood samples from the prospective study were shipped frozen or at room temperature prior to DNA extraction. With respect to this clone: The antigen it binds to is not known. No much larger clone is present one base from it, and per-base qualities are unavailable.

The sequenced sample was PBMCs or T cells enriched from blood (not recorded which). This TCR was sampled from a woman aged 60-75 years with acute COVID-19. Recombination joined TRBV10-3 with TRBJ2-5, with 9 junctional bases fitting TRBD2. The nucleotide sequence reads TGTGCCATCAGTGAAAGAGCGGGAGGTGATGAGACCCAGTACTTC. Its coded protein is CAISERAGGDETQYF.